One and the same sample provided the 26 T cell receptor delta chains below, sequenced in a study of γδ T cells in repeated Plasmodium falciparum infection. Flow sorting of PBMC yielded separate Vgamma9/Vdelta2+ and Vdelta2-negative gammadelta T cell populations for bulk repertoire analysis. TCRdb reran clone calling via CATT on the multiplex PCR reads. The table lists 45,000 to 70,000 delta-chain clones, 1.5% to 2% of them singletons, with approximately 16% in the top ten. Source material: gamma-delta T cells from blood. The source of these receptors is a pool of human donors (malaria-infected and uninfected, not separated).

This clone has a handful of counts. A read error likely explains this, since a far larger clone differs by one base. Distinct nucleotide sequences in the sample also encode this CDR3. The DNA for the CDR3 is TGTGCTCTGGGCCCCCTTCCTCGGCCGCGGTGGGGGATACAAGGCACCGACAAACTCATCTTT. This encodes CALGPLPRPRWGIQGTDKLIF. V and J are TRDV1 and TRDJ1, with 10 bases lining up with TRDD3. The CDR3 length is 21 residues. The V gene's germline CDR1 is TSWWSYY and CDR2 QGS.

There are a few counts of this clone. TCRdb's protein, taken from a much larger clone, differs from this DNA's translation at residue 18, likely owing to a read error; the protein displayed comes from the DNA. The rearrangement links TRDV1 to TRDJ1; 7 bases fit TRDD3. The CDR3 runs to 20 residues. CDR1 and CDR2 (germline): TSWWSYY, QGS. The CDR3 protein is CALGEPGALRSGGSSDKPIF. CDR3 nucleotides: TGTGCTCTTGGGGAACCGGGGGCCCTACGCTCCGGGGGATCAAGCGATAAACCCATCTTT.

This clone was observed at least ten times. This same CDR3 is encoded by further DNA sequences in the sample. V gene TRDV1 combines with J gene TRDJ1, with D possibly matching TRDD3 (5 bases). This CDR3 has 22 residues. V gave up 5 bases and J gave up 2 bases, with 36 bases separating them. Germline CDR1 TSWWSYY, CDR2 QGS. This CDR3 is CALGQSLLLRSHLYWKTDKLIF. The CDR3 coding sequence is TGTGCTCTTGGGCAAAGCTTACTACTCAGAAGCCACCTATACTGGAAAACCGATAAACTCATCTTT.

The table lists this clone with a few counts. The protein in TCRdb stems from a much larger clone and differs at residue 9 from this DNA's translation, likely a read error; here the protein is translated from the DNA. The chain joins TRDV1 to TRDJ1; 10 nucleotides line up with TRDD3. No J gene is reported in TCRdb; it was inferred here by comparing the DNA with germline. Germline V lookup: CDR1 TSWWSYY, CDR2 QGS. The CDR3 consists of 21 residues. V shed 2 bases, J shed 0 bases, and the junction held 18 bases outside the gene matches. The CDR3 DNA reads as TGTGCTCTTGGGGAATCCCTCCCTCACTGGGGGATCCCTCCTAACACCGATAAACTCATCTTT. Protein sequence: CALGESLPHWGIPPNTDKLIF.

This clone was picked up a small number of times. A far larger clone is one base from this, pointing to a likely read error. Additional DNA sequences in this sample encode the identical CDR3. The chain has TRDV2 and TRDJ1; the match to TRDD3 covers 11 bases. Here the J gene was assigned by germline matching of the DNA, as TCRdb has none. CDR3 length: 17 residues. Germline CDR1 GEAIGNYY, CDR2 EKD. The CDR3: CACDTGIGGYATDKLIF. CDR3 in DNA: TGCGCCTGTGACACCGGAATTGGGGGATACGCGACCGATAAACTCATCTTT.

Turning to this clone: A read error likely explains why the TCRdb protein, taken from a much larger clone, differs from this DNA's translation at residue 15; the protein shown is translated from the DNA. The CDR3 spells CALGDPLGSLLGAFRLIF. CDR3 nucleotides: TGTGCTCTTGGGGACCCCCTCGGTTCTTTACTGGGGGCCTTTAGACTCATCTTT. The chain joins TRDV1 to TRDJ1, with 8 bases fitting TRDD3. CDR3 size: 18 residues. Germline V gene lookup returns CDR1 TSWWSYY and CDR2 QGS. J was trimmed by 10 bases and V by 3 bases; bases with no gene match: 22.

This clone is judged medium-sized (0.01 to 0.1%). This sample also contains other DNA sequences that code for the same CDR3. V usage is TRDV2 and J usage is TRDJ1, with 8 bases that match TRDD3. The CDR3 runs to 17 residues. Germline CDR1 reads GEAIGNYY; CDR2 reads EKD. Trimming took 0 bases from V and 0 from J; bases not matched to a gene: 8. CDR3 sequence: CACDTLARGDNTDKLIF. CDR3 sequence (DNA): TGTGCCTGTGACACCCTAGCCCGGGGGGATAACACCGATAAACTCATCTTT.

This clone was counted ten times or more. The TCRdb protein, from a much larger clone, departs from this DNA's translation at residue 14, likely by read error; the protein shown derives from the DNA. The chain uses TRDV2 and TRDJ1, with D unresolved. In germline, CDR1 is GEAIGNYY, CDR2 EKD. This CDR3 is built from 16 residues. Here the CDR3 DNA reads TGTGCCTGTGACACCGAGGAAGAAGAGGGCACCGATAAACCCATCTTT. This gives the protein CACDTEEEEGTDKPIF.

The sample holds many counts of this clone. A far more abundant clone sits one base away, making this likely a read error. This same CDR3 is encoded by further DNA sequences in the sample. This chain joins TRDV2 and TRDJ1; TRDD3 aligns across 10 bases. Germline V gene sequence: CDR1 GEAIGNYY, CDR2 EKD. This CDR3 comprises 20 residues. V shed 0 bases, J shed 0 bases, and the junction held 15 bases outside the gene matches. CDR3 in DNA: TGTGCCTGTGACACCGAGGACAGGTTGACTGGGGGATTGTACACCGATAAACTCATCTTT. Its translation is CACDTEDRLTGGLYTDKLIF.

This clone appeared many times. For this DNA, TCRdb reports the protein of a much larger clone, which diverges at residue 13, most likely from a read error; the protein presented here is translated directly from the DNA. The rearrangement uses TRDV1 and TRDJ1; 8 bases are a match to TRDD3. This CDR3 region has 22 residues. The ends lost 2 bases at V and 0 bases at J; junction bases unmatched: 23. CDR1 and CDR2 (germline): TSWWSYY, QGS. CDR3: CALGEGLYRTGGRLPYTDKLIF. For the CDR3, the DNA is TGTGCTCTTGGGGAAGGTCTCTACCGTACTGGGGGTCGCCTCCCCTACACCGATAAACTCATCTTT.

A word on this clone: The TCRdb protein, from a much larger clone, departs from this DNA's translation at residue 17, likely by read error; the protein shown derives from the DNA. V and J are TRDV1 and TRDJ1; 8 bases align to TRDD3. The V gene's germline CDR1 is TSWWSYY and CDR2 QGS. The CDR3 spans 22 residues. Trimming took 0 bases from V and 3 from J; bases not matched to a gene: 24. The CDR3 DNA follows: TGTGCTCTTGGGGAACTAAGACCCATTCTGGGGGACACCCGTACTAACGCCGATAAACTCATCTTT. It translates to CALGELRPILGDTRTNADKLIF.

This clone was recorded at least ten times. The protein given by TCRdb reflects a much larger clone and differs at residue 5 from this DNA's translation, likely from a read error; the protein shown is the DNA's translation. J is TRDJ1 and V is TRDV1; possible D gene TRDD3, 6 bases. V lost 4 bases and J 5 bases, leaving 41 bases between the germline ends. Per germline, CDR1 TSWWSYY and CDR2 QGS. This CDR3 has 23 amino acids. The chain's CDR3 is CALGGLGSMVGHHSPWGWDKLIF. The DNA of the CDR3 is TGTGCTCTTGGGGGACTAGGCTCTATGGTTGGACACCACTCTCCCTGGGGATGGGATAAACTCATCTTT.

This clone has a handful of counts. This is likely an artifact of a read error, given a far larger clone one base away. It is unclear where the CDR3 begins or ends on the DNA, so no DNA is shown, and the CDR3 is as TCRdb lists it. The V gene corresponds to TRDV1; no J gene was called; the D call of TRDD3 is as the table states it, not checked on the DNA. The CDR3 is 22 amino acids in total, end residues counted. Germline loops: CDR1 TSWWSYY, CDR2 QGS. This CDR3 is CALGETSWYWGMGIPYTDKLIF.

Worth noting for this clone: A far larger clone is one base from this, pointing to a likely read error. Other DNA sequences from this sample encode an identical CDR3 as well. The gene calls are TRDV1 and TRDJ1; TRDD3 matches 9 bases. This CDR3 is built from 22 residues. Germline V lookup: CDR1 TSWWSYY, CDR2 QGS. The CDR3 loop is CALGESANLRGGYLRYTDKLIF. Here the CDR3 DNA reads TGTGCCCTTGGGGAATCCGCAAACTTGCGCGGGGGATACCTACGGTACACCGATAAACTCATCTTT.

In regard to this clone: A read error likely explains why the TCRdb protein, taken from a much larger clone, differs from this DNA's translation at residue 10; the protein shown is translated from the DNA. The chain is built from TRDV1 and TRDJ1; 12 nucleotides match TRDD3. TCRdb carries no J gene annotation; the J gene was assigned here by matching the DNA with germline. V lost 4 bases, J lost 0 bases, and 33 bases stayed unmatched. Germline V gives CDR1 TSWWSYY, CDR2 QGS. The CDR3 consists of 26 residues. CDR3 residues: CALGGRLLDYLQHILGDTKYTDKLIF. The CDR3 region has the DNA TGTGCTCTTGGGGGACGACTTTTAGACTACCTACAACATATACTGGGGGATACCAAGTACACCGATAAACTCATCTTT.

As concerns this clone: The junction departs from germline at one end; a sequencing error may be responsible. The chain recombines TRDV1 with TRDJ1; D not resolved. No J gene is reported in TCRdb; it was inferred here by comparing the DNA with germline. The CDR3 runs to 14 residues. Per germline, CDR1 TSWWSYY and CDR2 QGS. In nucleotides, the CDR3 is TGTGCTCTTGGGGAACGTCGGATCCCCGAGAAACTCATCTTT. Translating gives CALGERRIPEKLIF.

On this clone itself: The TCRdb protein, from a much larger clone, departs from this DNA's translation at residue 9, likely by read error; the protein shown derives from the DNA. The rearrangement joins TRDV1 to TRDJ1; unclear D gene. This CDR3 spans 14 amino acids. With 1 base removed from V and 4 bases from J, the gap between germline ends came to 10 bases. Per germline, CDR1 TSWWSYY and CDR2 QGS. CDR3 in amino acids: CALGERRKNDKLIF. Written as DNA, the CDR3 is TGTGCTCTTGGGGAACGGCGTAAGAACGATAAACTCATCTTT.

This clone was observed a handful of times. The protein given by TCRdb reflects a much larger clone and differs at residue 10 from this DNA's translation, likely from a read error; the protein shown is the DNA's translation. This chain uses TRDV1 with TRDJ1; possible D gene TRDD3, 6 bases. The CDR3 covers 19 residues. Per germline, CDR1 TSWWSYY and CDR2 QGS. Trimming shortened V by 2 bases and J by 1 base, and 23 bases separated the two germline ends. The CDR3 DNA is TGTGCTCTTGGGGAAAGGATCACTAGGTGGATACCGCCCACCGATAAACTCATCTTT. It encodes CALGERITRWIPPTDKLIF.

As to this clone: This likely stems from a read error, as it lies one base from a far larger clone. This CDR3 is also generated by other DNA sequences in the sample. This rearrangement joins TRDV1 to TRDJ1; 10 positions agree with TRDD3. Germline V gene data show CDR1 as TSWWSYY and CDR2 as QGS. V lost 0 bases and J lost 6; bases outside the gene matches: 22. This CDR3 region has 21 residues. The CDR3 protein is CALGELCGCLGDIGRGHKLIF. CDR3 nucleotide sequence: TGTGCTCTTGGGGAACTATGTGGGTGCCTGGGGGATATAGGGCGTGGGCATAAACTCATCTTT.

In regard to this clone: This likely stems from a read error, as it lies one base from a far larger clone. The sample carries other DNA sequences with the same CDR3. V is TRDV2 and J is TRDJ1; 13 positions match TRDD3. The CDR3 covers 21 residues. CDR1 GEAIGNYY and CDR2 EKD come from the germline V gene. Trimming took 0 bases from V and 0 from J; bases not matched to a gene: 15. CDR3 loop: CACDTVTGGYAERKDTDKLIF. CDR3 in DNA: TGTGCCTGTGACACCGTTACTGGGGGATACGCCGAGCGGAAAGACACCGATAAACTCATCTTT.

Notes on this clone: A far larger clone is only one base removed, so a read error is likely. Other DNA sequences in this specimen translate into the identical CDR3. V is TRDV1 and J is TRDJ1; 12 nucleotides match TRDD3. Since TCRdb gives no J gene, matching the DNA to germline was used here to assign it. There are 31 residues in the CDR3. Germline CDR1 and CDR2: TSWWSYY and QGS. V was pared by 0 bases and J by 0 bases, with 44 bases of the junction left unmatched. CDR3 residues: CALGELDPEDPLGITLYWGILLHLYTDKLIF. Written as DNA, the CDR3 is TGTGCTCTTGGGGAACTGGATCCCGAGGATCCATTGGGAATCACCTTGTACTGGGGGATACTCCTTCATCTGTACACCGATAAACTCATCTTT.

A note on this clone: A far larger clone is one nucleotide away, so this likely arose from a read error. In the same sample, other DNA sequences code for this CDR3. The genes are TRDV2 and TRDJ1, with TRDD3 matching over 13 bases. The J gene was not available in TCRdb and was assigned here by matching the DNA to germline segments. The V and J ends lost 3 bases and 0 bases, in that order; junction bases with no gene match: 15. This CDR3 is built from 20 residues. Germline lookup yields CDR1 GEAIGNYY and CDR2 EKD. CDR3 in amino acids: CACDRLLGDTKRVYTDKLIF. CDR3 DNA sequence: TGTGCCTGTGACCGACTACTGGGGGATACGAAGAGAGTGTACACCGATAAACTCATCTTT.

This chain connects TRDV1 to TRDJ1, with 12 bases identical to TRDD3. The J gene, missing from TCRdb, was assigned here through DNA to germline matching. CDR3 size: 21 residues. The trim removed 4 bases at V and 5 bases at J, leaving 23 bases unmatched. CDR1 is TSWWSYY and CDR2 is QGS in the germline V gene. This chain's CDR3 is CALGAYLPSYDLWGIRDKLIF. CDR3 sequence (DNA): TGTGCTCTTGGGGCGTACCTCCCGTCCTACGACCTCTGGGGGATACGAGATAAACTCATCTTT.

Turning to this clone: A far larger clone is one base from this, pointing to a likely read error. The same CDR3 can be traced to other DNA sequences in this sample. The chain combines TRDV3 with TRDJ1; 13 nucleotides match TRDD3. Per germline, CDR1 TVYSNPD and CDR2 GDNSRS (reference sequence). This CDR3 contains 23 residues. Unmatched junction bases numbered 31, after V lost 0 bases and J lost 6 bases. The CDR3 DNA reads as TGTGCCTTTAGGGGAGCCCTTCCTACTGATTGGTTTACTGGGGGATACGATGAAAATAAACTCATCTTT. It is translated as CAFRGALPTDWFTGGYDENKLIF. Filled out from reference TRDV3 and TRDJ1, the complete variable domain reads CDKVTQSSPDQTVASGSEVVLLCTYDTVYSNPDLFWYRIRPDYSFQFVFYGDNSRSEGADFTQGRFSVKHILTQKAFHLVISPVRTEDSATYYCAFRGALPTDWFTGGYDENKLIFGKGTRVTVEP.

This clone was counted between two and nine times. The TCRdb protein comes from a much larger clone and disagrees with this DNA's translation at residue 17, likely due to a read error; the protein given here is derived from the DNA. This chain links TRDV1 with TRDJ1; TRDD3 matches at 7 bases. TCRdb is silent on the J gene; assignment here came from matching the DNA to germline. This CDR3 is built from 20 residues. Germline V lookup: CDR1 TSWWSYY, CDR2 QGS. The CDR3: CALGESDWGSFNTLTDRLIF. In nucleotides, the CDR3 is TGTGCTCTTGGGGAATCCGACTGGGGATCCTTCAACACCCTCACCGATAGACTCATCTTT.

This clone turned up a few times. TCRdb's protein for this DNA is that of a much larger clone and differs from the translation at residue 18, likely a read error; the protein shown is the DNA translation. The chain joins TRDV2 to TRDJ1; the match to TRDD3 covers 8 bases. Germline-derived CDR1 and CDR2 are GEAIGNYY and EKD. The CDR3 totals 20 residues. Here the CDR3 DNA reads TGTGCCTGTGACACCGAAGACAGGTTGACTGGGGGTCCACACACCGATAAACCCATCTTT. Translation: CACDTEDRLTGGPHTDKPIF.